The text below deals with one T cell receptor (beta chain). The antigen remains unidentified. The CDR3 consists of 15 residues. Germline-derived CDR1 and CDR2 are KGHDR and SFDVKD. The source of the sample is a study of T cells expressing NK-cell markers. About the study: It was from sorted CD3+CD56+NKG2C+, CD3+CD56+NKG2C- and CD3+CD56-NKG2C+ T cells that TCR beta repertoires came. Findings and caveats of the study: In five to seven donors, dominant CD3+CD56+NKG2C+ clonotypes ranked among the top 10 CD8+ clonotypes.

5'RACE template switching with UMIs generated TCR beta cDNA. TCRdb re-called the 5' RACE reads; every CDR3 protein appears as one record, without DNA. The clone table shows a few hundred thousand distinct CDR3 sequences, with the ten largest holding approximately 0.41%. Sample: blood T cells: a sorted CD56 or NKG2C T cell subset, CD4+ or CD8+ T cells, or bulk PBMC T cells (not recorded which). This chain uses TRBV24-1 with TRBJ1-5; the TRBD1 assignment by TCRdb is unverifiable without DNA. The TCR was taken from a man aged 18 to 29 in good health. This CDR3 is CATSDSTGGHQPQHF.